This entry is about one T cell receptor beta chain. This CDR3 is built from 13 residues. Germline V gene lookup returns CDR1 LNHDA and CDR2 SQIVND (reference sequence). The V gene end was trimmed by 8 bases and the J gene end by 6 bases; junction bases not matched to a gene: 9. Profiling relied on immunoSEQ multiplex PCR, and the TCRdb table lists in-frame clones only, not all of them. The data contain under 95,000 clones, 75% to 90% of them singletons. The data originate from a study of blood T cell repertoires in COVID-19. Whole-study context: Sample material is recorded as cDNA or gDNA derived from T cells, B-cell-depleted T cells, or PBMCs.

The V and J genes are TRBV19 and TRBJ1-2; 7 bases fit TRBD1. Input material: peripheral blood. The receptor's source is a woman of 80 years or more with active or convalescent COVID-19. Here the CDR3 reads CASYGQVRHGYTF. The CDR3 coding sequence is TGTGCCAGTTACGGACAGGTTCGGCATGGCTACACCTTC.